The 9 T cell receptor beta chains given below trace back to one sample, sequenced in a study of tissue T cells after allogeneic stem cell transplantation. Time point of the sample: mouse harvest day 14 after allogeneic transplant. Each mouse received 10^7 T-cell-depleted marrow cells plus 10^6 splenic CD5+ T cells by tail vein. Assay used: immunoSEQ multiplex PCR; TCRdb lists only in-frame clones, some missing. The sample records fewer than 1,500 clones, about 55% being singletons. Sequencing used liver tissue. Receptors were obtained from a female BALB/c mouse given C57BL/6 T cells with graft-versus-host disease after an allogeneic hematopoietic cell transplant.

Comment on this clone: Gene names are the mouse ones. The CDR3 protein is CASSIAGGAPDTQYF. CDR3 bases read: TGTGCCAGCAGTATTGCTGGGGGGGCGCCAGACACCCAGTAC. V is TRBV19 and J is TRBJ2-5, with 10 bases aligning to TRBD2. Read data end 1 residue before the CDR3 end; the end is taken from the germline J gene. The CDR3 runs 15 residues. V shed 2 bases, J shed 5 bases, and the junction held 5 bases outside the gene matches. Germline lookup yields CDR1 FNHDT and CDR2 SITEND (reference sequence).

This clone has just one count. Germline and junction disagree at one end, which may indicate a read error. The gene symbols are mouse symbols. Sequencing ends 1 residue short of the CDR3 end; the germline J gene provides the rest. Other DNA sequences in the same sample also yield this CDR3. The chain employs TRBV13-3 and TRBJ2-3; no clear D gene. The CDR3 is 14 residues long. Germline CDR1 and CDR2: NNHDY and SYVADS. CDR3 loop: CASSDVGSAETLYF. The sequenced part of the CDR3 DNA is TGTGCCAGCAGCGATGTGGGTAGTGCAGAAACGCTGTAT.

This clone came up a few times. Gene names refer to mouse genes. The observed sequence ends 1 residue before the CDR3 terminus, with the missing tail filled in from the germline J gene. The gene calls are TRBV5 and TRBJ2-7; 11 bases are shared with TRBD2. Trimming at V came to 4 bases and at J to 0 bases, leaving 2 bases not matched to a gene. This CDR3 comprises 15 residues. CDR1 is LGHNA and CDR2 is YNLKQL in the germline V gene (reference sequence). The CDR3 sequence: CASSRDWGSSYEQYF. CDR3 bases read: TGTGCCAGCAGCCGGGACTGGGGGAGCTCCTATGAACAGTAC.

A remark on this clone: The gene names given are mouse names. The CDR3 extends 1 residue past the end of the read, so its final part is completed from the germline J gene. The rearrangement joins TRBV13-1 to TRBJ1-6, with D hard to call. TRBJ1-6 has ORF status, its function being uncertain. Germline V gives CDR1 NSHNY, CDR2 SYGAGN. The V gene lost 5 bases and the J gene lost 6 bases, with 3 bases spanning the gap. CDR3 length: 11 amino acids. The covered CDR3 bases are TGTGCCAGCAGGGCTAATTCGCCCCTCTAC. Its protein is CASRANSPLY. Given in full, the CDR3 is CASRANSPLYF.

By sample share, this clone is large. Any gene name here is a mouse gene name. The read ends 1 residue before the CDR3 terminus; that terminus is restored from the germline J gene. The rearrangement joins TRBV20 to TRBJ2-1, with a tentative D call TRBD1 (5 bases). This CDR3 comprises 11 residues. V lost 7 bases, J lost 3 bases, and 7 bases lay in between. CDR1 GFQATS and CDR2 STVNSAI come from the germline V gene. The sequenced part of the CDR3 DNA is TGTGGTGGGACATCCTATGCTGAGCAGTTC. Protein product: CGGTSYAEQF. The entire CDR3 reads CGGTSYAEQFF. The variable domain in full, completed from reference TRBV20 and TRBJ2-1, reads GALVYQYPRRTICKSGTSMRMECQAVGFQATSVAWYRQSPQKTFELIALSTVNSAIKYEQNFTQEKFPISHPNLSFSSMTVLNAYLEDRGLYLCGGTSYAEQFFGPGTRLTVL.

About this clone itself: Gene names are the mouse ones. Read coverage stops 1 residue before the CDR3 terminus; the germline J gene supplies the remainder. The J gene is TRBJ2-1, the V gene TRBV13-3; a weak D match, TRBD2 (7 bases). CDR3 size: 16 residues. Trimming took off 5 bases at V and 6 bases at J, with 21 bases between the two ends. Looked up from germline, CDR1 is NNHDY and CDR2 is SYVADS. The CDR3 DNA, read in part, is TGTGCCAGCAGCCCCGGACTCGGGGGGCGCCGTGCTGAGCAGTTC. Translated: CASSPGLGGRRAEQF. The CDR3 reads in full as CASSPGLGGRRAEQFF.

This clone was picked up a small number of times. Gene and germline names: mouse. Coverage ceases 1 residue before the CDR3 finishes, and the germline J gene fills in the end. V is TRBV31 and J is TRBJ2-7, with D perhaps TRBD2 (6 bases). The CDR3 consists of 13 residues. Germline-derived CDR1 and CDR2 are GKSSPN and SITVG. Trimming removed 0 bases from V and 4 bases from J, with 10 bases in between. The part of the CDR3 DNA that was read is TGTGCCTGGAGTCTACCTGGGACTTATGAACAGTAC. Translated, it gives CAWSLPGTYEQY. The entire CDR3 protein reads CAWSLPGTYEQYF.

Of note for this clone: Any gene name here is a mouse gene name. The read ends 1 residue before the CDR3 terminus; that terminus is restored from the germline J gene. The V call is TRBV13-1, the J call TRBJ2-5; 8 nucleotides line up with TRBD1. Per germline, CDR1 NSHNY and CDR2 SYGAGN. J was trimmed by 8 bases and V by 0 bases; bases with no gene match: 8. This CDR3 has 15 residues. CDR3 sequence reads: CASSDAPDRVATQYF. Partial CDR3 DNA: TGTGCCAGCAGTGATGCTCCGGACAGGGTTGCCACCCAGTAC.

By share, this clone counts as large. Germline and genes: mouse. From the germline J gene comes the end of the CDR3, since the read stops 1 residue before it. The chain combines TRBV4 with TRBJ1-5; no firm D call. The germline V gene encodes CDR1 LGHDT and CDR2 YNNKQL (reference sequence). The V gene lost 4 bases and the J gene lost 3 bases, with 4 bases spanning the gap. The CDR3 is 12 residues long. CDR3 bases read: TGTGCCAGCAGCTTCAGCAACCAGGCTCCGCTT. This translates into CASSFSNQAPL. The full CDR3 protein reads CASSFSNQAPLF. Looking up the rest from reference TRBV4 and TRBJ1-5 gives the full variable domain: ETAVFQTPNYHVTQVGNEVSFNCKQTLGHDTMYWYKQDSKKLLKIMFSYNNKQLIVNETVPRRFSPQSSDKAHLNLRIKSVEPEDSAVYLCASSFSNQAPLFGEGTRLSVL.